A selection of T cell receptor beta chains follows, all from one sample in a study of control samples from healthy donors and cancer patients. Data came from immunoSEQ multiplex PCR; TCRdb stores just in-frame clones and leaves some out. The table lists roughly 130,000 clones, approximately 94% of them singletons. Sample: blood. These receptors originate from a man aged 30 to 39 in good health. Both conserved end residues are part of each CDR3. D genes are given only for firm matches. Expanded clones are given a class, and other clones once, few, many or no size at all.

>NA|TRBD2|17|TRBJ2-5|TRBV7-2
TGTGCCAGCAGCTCGGGACTAGCGGGGGGGCGTGGGGAGACCCAGTACTTC
CASSSGLAGGRGETQYF
>once|NA|15|TRBJ1-2|TRBV6-5
TGTGCCAGCCTCCCCGGGTTGGGGTATGAATATGGCTACACCTTC
CASLPGLGYEYGYTF
>NA|NA|14|TRBJ2-1|TRBV7-9
TGTGCCGGTGGGACTTCCTACTCCTACAATGAGCAGTTCTTC
CAGGTSYSYNEQFF
>NA|NA|11|TRBJ1-1|TRBV7-9
TGTGCCAGCAGTGAAGGCGCTGAAGCTTTCTTT
CASSEGAEAFF
>once|TRBD1|16|TRBJ1-4|TRBV6-6
TGTGCCAGCACCGGCTGGACAGGGGGAAATCTTGAAAAACTGTTTTTT
CASTGWTGGNLEKLFF
>once|NA|13|TRBJ2-5|TRBV7-2
TGTGCCAGCAGCTTACAGATCCAAGAGACCCAGTACTTC
CASSLQIQETQYF
>NA|TRBD1|16|TRBJ1-1|TRBV5-1
TGCGCCAGCAGCTCCGGGACAGGGCGAGTAGGCGCTGAAGCTTTCTTT
CASSSGTGRVGAEAFF
>NA|NA|14|TRBJ1-2|TRBV28
TGTGCCAGCAGTTTGCGGGGGCTAAGTGGTGGCTACACCTTC
CASSLRGLSGGYTF
>NA|TRBD2|14|TRBJ2-5|TRBV27
TGTGCCAGCAGTTTATCATGGGGGGGGGAGACCCAGTACTTC
CASSLSWGGETQYF
>NA|NA|15|TRBJ1-1|TRBV3-1/TRBV3-2
TGTGCCAGCAGACCTTATGCGGAGGGGCGCACTGAAGCTTTCTTT
CASRPYAEGRTEAFF
>NA|NA|18|TRBJ2-6|TRBV27
TGTGCCAGCAGTCCAGACCCACGGAGGGTAGGTGGGGCCAACGTCCTGACTTTC
CASSPDPRRVGGANVLTF
>NA|NA|17|TRBJ2-7|TRBV5-1
TGCGCCAGCAGCTTGTACGTACCGTCTGGGGTGGGCTACGAGCAGTACTTC
CASSLYVPSGVGYEQYF
>NA|NA|15|TRBJ2-3|TRBV19
TGTGCCAGTATGATCCGGGGAGCCGGGGGAGATACGCAGTATTTT
CASMIRGAGGDTQYF
>once|NA|13|TRBJ1-6|TRBV6-5
TGTGCCAGCAGTTCGACGACCGGGTCACCCCTCCACTTT
CASSSTTGSPLHF
>NA|NA|14|TRBJ2-3|TRBV14
TGTGCCAGCAGCGTACAGCCCTACACAGATACGCAGTATTTT
CASSVQPYTDTQYF
>NA|NA|13|TRBJ2-5|TRBV14
TGTGCCAGCAGCCAAGATCTTACAGAGACCCAGTACTTC
CASSQDLTETQYF
>NA|NA|16|TRBJ1-2|TRBV9
TGTGCCAGCAGCCTTTACGACAGAACAACTAACTATGGCTACACCTTC
CASSLYDRTTNYGYTF
>NA|TRBD1|16|TRBJ2-5|TRBV29-1
TGCAGCGTCCCTGTCCGGGACAGGGGGTGGCAAGAGACCCAGTACTTC
CSVPVRDRGWQETQYF
>once|NA|17|TRBJ1-5|TRBV19
TGTGCCAGTATTCGGGGAGCGCCGGCCCGTAGCAATCAGCCCCAGCATTTT
CASIRGAPARSNQPQHF
>NA|NA|15|TRBJ2-3|TRBV5-8
TGTGCCAGCAGCTTGGGGTGGGAGGGCACAGATACGCAGTATTTT
CASSLGWEGTDTQYF
>NA|NA|14|TRBJ1-6|TRBV6-6
TGTGCCAGCAGTAGGGAGAGTGTACGTTCACCCCTCCACTTT
CASSRESVRSPLHF
>NA|NA|11|TRBJ1-1|TRBV2
TGTGCCAGCAGTGAGAACACTGAAGCTTTCTTT
CASSENTEAFF
>NA|NA|15|TRBJ1-1|TRBV5-1
TGCGCCAGCAGCTTGGACAGGGCCAGCCCCTCTGAAGCTTTCTTT
CASSLDRASPSEAFF
>NA|NA|15|TRBJ1-1|TRBV25-1
TGTGCCAGCAGTGAACCCTCGCACAGGGTGGGTGAAGCTTTCTTT
CASSEPSHRVGEAFF
>NA|NA|12|TRBJ1-1|TRBV5-8
TGTGCCAGCAGCTTGGACGTAGGAGAAGCTTTCTTT
CASSLDVGEAFF
>NA|TRBD1|13|TRBJ2-5|TRBV5-1
TGCGCCAGCAGCGACGACAGGGTGGAGACCCAGTACTTC
CASSDDRVETQYF
>NA|NA|17|TRBJ2-3|TRBV19
TGTGCCAGTACCGCTGCTACAGGGACCTCTAGCACAGATACGCAGTATTTT
CASTAATGTSSTDTQYF
>NA|NA|14|TRBJ2-3|TRBV5-4
TGTGCCAGCAGGGATCCGGGGAGTCGTGATACGCAGTATTTT
CASRDPGSRDTQYF
>NA|TRBD2|15|TRBJ2-1|TRBV3-1/TRBV3-2
TGTGCCAGCAGCCCTCTCCGGGGGGGATTGGATGAGCAGTTCTTC
CASSPLRGGLDEQFF
>NA|NA|15|TRBJ2-6|TRBV27
TGTGCCAGCAGTAGTCCAGCCTCTGGGGCCAACGTCCTGACTTTC
CASSSPASGANVLTF
>NA|NA|16|TRBJ1-5|TRBV4-3
TGCGCCAGCAGCCAAGACATAGGGTTGGCCAATCAGCCCCAGCATTTT
CASSQDIGLANQPQHF
>NA|NA|15|TRBJ1-2|TRBV4-3
TGCGCCAGCAGCCAAGGACCAACTCCGGCCTATGGCTACACCTTC
CASSQGPTPAYGYTF
>NA|NA|13|TRBJ2-1|TRBV10-3
TGTGCCATCAGTGTTGGGCAGCACAATGAGCAGTTCTTC
CAISVGQHNEQFF
>NA|TRBD1|16|TRBJ1-1|TRBV6-2/TRBV6-3
TGTGCCAGCAGTTACTCCGGGACAGTTATGAACACTGAAGCTTTCTTT
CASSYSGTVMNTEAFF
>NA|NA|15|TRBJ1-2|TRBV21-1
TGTGCCAGCAGCAAAGAGCAGGGGAAGAACTATGGCTACACCTTC
CASSKEQGKNYGYTF
>NA|TRBD2|15|TRBJ2-1|TRBV19
TGTGCCAGTAGTATGGTAGCGGGGGGTTACAATGAGCAGTTCTTC
CASSMVAGGYNEQFF
>NA|NA|14|TRBJ1-3|TRBV29-1
TGCAGCGTTTCGGGGGGCTTTGGTGGAAACACCATATATTTT
CSVSGGFGGNTIYF
>NA|NA|16|TRBJ1-1|TRBV11-2
TGTGCCAGCAGCTCACCCCTAGGCCCCGCAAACACTGAAGCTTTCTTT
CASSSPLGPANTEAFF
>NA|NA|12|TRBJ2-1|TRBV4-3
TGCGCCAGCAGCCAAGATCGAGGGGAGCAGTTCTTC
CASSQDRGEQFF
>NA|NA|13|TRBJ2-7|TRBV7-8
TGTGCCAGCAGCTTACCCCCAGATGTCGAGCAGTACTTC
CASSLPPDVEQYF
>NA|TRBD1|15|TRBJ1-2|TRBV16
TGTGCCAGCAGCCCCGGGACAGGGATAAACTATGGCTACACCTTC
CASSPGTGINYGYTF
>NA|NA|13|TRBJ2-3|TRBV19
TGTGCCAGTAAGGAGGGTTTGGGAGATACGCAGTATTTT
CASKEGLGDTQYF
>NA|TRBD2|15|TRBJ2-3|TRBV9
TGTGCCAGCAGCGCGACTAGCGGCCGCACAGATACGCAGTATTTT
CASSATSGRTDTQYF
>NA|TRBD1|14|TRBJ1-5|TRBV10-3
TGTGCCATCAGTGAGGGGACAGGGTCATGGCCCCAGCATTTT
CAISEGTGSWPQHF
>NA|TRBD1|14|TRBJ2-7|TRBV5-5
TGTGCCAGCAACCCGACAGGGGGCAGGTACGAGCAGTACTTC
CASNPTGGRYEQYF